A selection of T cell receptor beta chains follows, all from one sample in a study of T cells in Graves' hyperthyroidism and ophthalmopathy. TCRdb ran MiXCR on the multiplex PCR reads and lists one entry per CDR3 protein. Among hundreds of thousands of distinct CDR3 sequences listed, 14% were seen once. Specimen: blood. Every receptor here comes from a woman between 18 and 29 years old with Graves' hyperthyroidism. The CDR3 runs from the conserved cysteine through the conserved F or W. The D gene is left open where the match is weak. The size entry is marked missing in some rows and otherwise reads once, few, many or a size class.

CDR3 protein: CASSVGQADEQYF
CDR3 DNA: TGTGCCAGCAGCGTCGGACAGGCTGACGAGCAGTACTTC
J gene: TRBJ2-7
D gene: TRBD1
V gene: TRBV11-2
clone size: many

CDR3 protein: CSASTSGSSYEQYF
CDR3 DNA: TGCAGTGCCAGTACTAGCGGGAGCTCCTACGAGCAGTACTTC
J gene: TRBJ2-7
D gene: TRBD2
V gene: TRBV20-1
clone size: many

CDR3 protein: CVSSAGTPADDSNQPQHF
CDR3 DNA: TGTGTCAGCAGCGCCGGGACTCCAGCGGACGATAGCAATCAGCCCCAGCATTTT
J gene: TRBJ1-5
D gene: -
V gene: TRBV7-2
clone size: few

CDR3 protein: CASSYRGRGPLSTDTQYF
CDR3 DNA: TGTGCCAGCAGTTATAGGGGCAGGGGTCCCTTGAGCACAGATACGCAGTATTTT
J gene: TRBJ2-3
D gene: -
V gene: TRBV7-2
clone size: -

CDR3 protein: CASKVAQGTDTQYF
CDR3 DNA: TGTGCCAGCAAGGTGGCACAGGGCACAGATACGCAGTATTTT
J gene: TRBJ2-3
D gene: -
V gene: TRBV2
clone size: -

CDR3 protein: CASSSDLGATGELFF
CDR3 DNA: TGTGCCAGCAGCTCTGACCTAGGGGCCACCGGGGAGCTGTTTTTT
J gene: TRBJ2-2
D gene: -
V gene: TRBV11-1
clone size: many

CDR3 protein: CASSFGPTQYF
CDR3 DNA: TGTGCCAGCAGCTTTGGACCCACTCAGTACTTC
J gene: TRBJ2-4
D gene: -
V gene: TRBV11-2
clone size: many

CDR3 protein: CATPGTATDTQYF
CDR3 DNA: TGTGCCACCCCCGGGACAGCGACAGATACGCAGTATTTT
J gene: TRBJ2-3
D gene: TRBD1
V gene: TRBV24-1
clone size: -

CDR3 protein: CASTPQVGPPTNEKLFF
CDR3 DNA: TGTGCCAGTACCCCTCAGGTGGGACCCCCCACTAATGAAAAACTGTTTTTT
J gene: TRBJ1-4
D gene: -
V gene: TRBV19
clone size: -

CDR3 protein: CASSSSTVGGGSYNEQFF
CDR3 DNA: TGTGCCAGCAGCTCGTCTACTGTAGGGGGCGGCTCCTACAATGAGCAGTTCTTC
J gene: TRBJ2-1
D gene: TRBD1
V gene: TRBV7-7
clone size: few

CDR3 protein: CASSESWASGRMGYNEQFF
CDR3 DNA: TGTGCCAGCAGTGAATCCTGGGCTAGCGGGAGGATGGGTTACAATGAGCAGTTCTTC
J gene: TRBJ2-1
D gene: TRBD2
V gene: TRBV25-1
clone size: many

CDR3 protein: CASRLGLAGGSSYEQYF
CDR3 DNA: TGCGCCAGCAGACTCGGACTAGCGGGAGGTAGCTCCTACGAGCAGTACTTC
J gene: TRBJ2-7
D gene: TRBD2
V gene: TRBV5-1
clone size: many

CDR3 protein: CASSQDRQGPGYEQYF
CDR3 DNA: TGCGCCAGCAGCCAAGATAGACAGGGGCCAGGCTACGAGCAGTACTTC
J gene: TRBJ2-7
D gene: TRBD1
V gene: TRBV4-3
clone size: -

CDR3 protein: CASSQDWGQLNTEAFF
CDR3 DNA: TGTGCCAGCAGCCAAGATTGGGGACAGCTAAACACTGAAGCTTTCTTT
J gene: TRBJ1-1
D gene: TRBD1
V gene: TRBV14
clone size: many

CDR3 protein: CASSYSRTRGNTQYF
CDR3 DNA: TGTGCCAGCAGTTACTCGCGGACTAGAGGGAATACGCAGTATTTT
J gene: TRBJ2-3
D gene: TRBD2
V gene: TRBV6-5
clone size: -